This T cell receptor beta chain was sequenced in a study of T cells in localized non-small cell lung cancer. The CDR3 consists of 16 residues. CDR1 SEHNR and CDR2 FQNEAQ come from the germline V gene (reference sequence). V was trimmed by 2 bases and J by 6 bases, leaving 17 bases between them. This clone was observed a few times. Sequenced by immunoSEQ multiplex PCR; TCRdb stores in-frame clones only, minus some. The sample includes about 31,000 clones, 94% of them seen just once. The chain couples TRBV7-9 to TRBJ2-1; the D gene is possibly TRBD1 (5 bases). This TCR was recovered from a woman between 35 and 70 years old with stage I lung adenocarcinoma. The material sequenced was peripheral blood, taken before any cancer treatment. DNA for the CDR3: TGTGCCAGCAGCTTACAAATCGGGCAGGGAAGCAATGAGCAGTTCTTC. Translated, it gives CASSLQIGQGSNEQFF.